This T cell receptor (beta chain) was documented in a study of blood T cells in healthy people across ages. Every sample yielded at least 6.5 million isolated PBMCs. CDR1 and CDR2 from the germline V gene are SGHRS and YFSETQ. The CDR3 contains 13 residues. Trimming stripped 5 bases from V and 12 bases from J, with 21 bases between. As regards this clonotype: Its antigen is not known.

Sample-barcoded 5' priming and a J-beta primer mix drove a second PCR of about 6 to 12 cycles. TCRdb ran MiXCR on the 5' RACE reads and lists one entry per CDR3 protein. The table records roughly 1,500,000 distinct CDR3 sequences, 30% to 35% of them present only once. Study-level findings and limits: PBMCs went unsorted, and a conclusive naive versus antigen-experienced comparison was therefore prevented. Significant beta diversity loss was already apparent by age roughly 43, declining roughly linearly.

This clonotype was sampled from a woman under 40 in good health. V gene TRBV5-1 combines with J gene TRBJ2-7, with D perhaps matching TRBD1 or TRBD2 (5 bases each). The sequenced sample was blood. The CDR3 region has the DNA TGCGCCAGCAGGGCAACCGGGACCGATTTAATGTACTTC. Translation gives CASRATGTDLMYF. Drawing the rest from reference TRBV5-1 and TRBJ2-7, the complete variable domain is KAGVTQTPRYLIKTRGQQVTLSCSPISGHRSVSWYQQTPGQGLQFLFEYFSETQRNKGNFPGRFSGRQFSNSRSEMNVSTLELGDSALYLCASRATGTDLMYFGPGTRLTVT.